This TCR beta chain was recovered during a study of CD8+ T cells in alopecia areata. For the study at large: Treated patients were given 5 to 10 mg oral tofacitinib twice daily. Tofacitinib dosing lasted 6 to 18 months, which was then followed by 6 months off drug.

Punch biopsies of lesional scalp, plus peripheral blood, were taken from alopecia areata patients. CD4+ and CD8+ T cells were sorted from PBMCs. As the sequencing template, cDNA was produced by extracting RNA and reverse transcribing it. Sequencing used immunoSEQ multiplex PCR; TCRdb keeps in-frame clones, though not all of them. This repertoire shows 150,000 or so clones, around 64% found once; its top ten account for around 10%. This material consisted of CD8+ T cells sorted from blood, taken at week 0. The clonotype was recovered from a human donor with alopecia areata.

The CDR3 spells CASSLGGIDEQFF. The CDR3 DNA is TGTGCCAGCAGCTTAGGAGGGATCGATGAGCAGTTCTTC. J is TRBJ2-1 and V is TRBV7-8, with D tentatively TRBD2 (5 bases). V was pared by 1 base and J by 8 bases, with 9 bases between. The CDR3 has 13 residues. Germline values: CDR1 SGHVS, CDR2 FQNEAQ. Full variable domain (outside the CDR3, taken from reference TRBV7-8 and TRBJ2-1): GAGVSQSPRYKVAKRGQDVALRCDPISGHVSLFWYQQALGQGPEFLTYFQNEAQLDKSGLPSDRFFAERPEGSVSTLKIQRTQQEDSAVYLCASSLGGIDEQFFGPGTRLTVL.